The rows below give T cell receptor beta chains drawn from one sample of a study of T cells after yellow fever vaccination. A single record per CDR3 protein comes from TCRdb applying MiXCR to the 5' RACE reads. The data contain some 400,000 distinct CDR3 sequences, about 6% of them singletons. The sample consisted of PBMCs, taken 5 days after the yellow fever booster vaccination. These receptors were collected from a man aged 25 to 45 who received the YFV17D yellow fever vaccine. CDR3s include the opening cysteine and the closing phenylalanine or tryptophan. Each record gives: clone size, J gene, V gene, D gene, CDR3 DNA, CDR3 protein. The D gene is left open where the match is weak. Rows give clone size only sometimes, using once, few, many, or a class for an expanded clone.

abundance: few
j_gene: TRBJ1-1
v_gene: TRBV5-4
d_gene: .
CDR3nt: TGTGCCAGCAGCTTGGTAGACTGGAAGAACACTGAAGCTTTCTTT
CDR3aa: CASSLVDWKNTEAFF

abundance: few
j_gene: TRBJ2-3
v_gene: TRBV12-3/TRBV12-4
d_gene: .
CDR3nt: TGTGCCAGCAGGTGGGATGGCACAGATACGCAGTATTTT
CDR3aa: CASRWDGTDTQYF

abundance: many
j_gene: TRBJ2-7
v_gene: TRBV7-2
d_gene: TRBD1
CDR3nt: TGTGCCAGCAGCTCTAGGACAGGGTTAGGCGAGCAGTACTTC
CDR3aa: CASSSRTGLGEQYF

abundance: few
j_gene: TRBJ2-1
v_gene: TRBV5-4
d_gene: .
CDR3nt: TGTGCCAGCAGCTTGGAATTAGGCTCCTACAATGAGCAGTTCTTC
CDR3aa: CASSLELGSYNEQFF

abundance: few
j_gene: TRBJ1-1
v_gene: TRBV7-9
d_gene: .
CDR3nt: TGTGCCAGCAGCCGGTTCCCGAGGGCTGAAGCTTTCTTT
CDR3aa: CASSRFPRAEAFF

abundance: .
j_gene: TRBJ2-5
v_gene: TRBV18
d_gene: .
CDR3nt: TGTGCCAGCTCAACAAGGGAGTATCAAGAGACCCAGTACTTC
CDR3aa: CASSTREYQETQYF

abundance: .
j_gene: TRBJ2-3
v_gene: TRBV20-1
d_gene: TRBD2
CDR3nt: TGCAGTGCTAGAGAGGGGAGCGGGAGGGTCAGAGATACGCAGTATTTT
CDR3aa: CSAREGSGRVRDTQYF

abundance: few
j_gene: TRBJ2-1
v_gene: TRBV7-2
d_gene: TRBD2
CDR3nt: TGTGCCAGCGGAACCCGGGGAGGGCCGAATGAGCAGTTCTTC
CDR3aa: CASGTRGGPNEQFF

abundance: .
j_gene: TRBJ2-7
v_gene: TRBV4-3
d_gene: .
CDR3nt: TGCGCCAGCAGCCAAGATAACCAGGTTCCTCCCTTCGAGCAGTACTTC
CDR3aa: CASSQDNQVPPFEQYF

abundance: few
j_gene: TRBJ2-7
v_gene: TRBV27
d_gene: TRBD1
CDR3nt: TGTGCCAGCAGTATCGGACAGGGAAGTACCGAGCAGTACTTC
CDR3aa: CASSIGQGSTEQYF

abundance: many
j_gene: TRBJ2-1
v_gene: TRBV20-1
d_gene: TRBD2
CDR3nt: TGCAGTGCTAGAATAGCTAGCGGGAGGACAATGCAGCAGTTCTTC
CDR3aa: CSARIASGRTMQQFF

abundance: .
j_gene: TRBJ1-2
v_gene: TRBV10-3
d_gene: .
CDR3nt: TGTGCCACCATTGACCCAGACTATGGCTACACCTTC
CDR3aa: CATIDPDYGYTF

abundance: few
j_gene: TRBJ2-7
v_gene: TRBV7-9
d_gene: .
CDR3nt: TGTGCCAGCAGCCGCCTCAGAGATGGATTGTACGAGCAGTACTTC
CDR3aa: CASSRLRDGLYEQYF

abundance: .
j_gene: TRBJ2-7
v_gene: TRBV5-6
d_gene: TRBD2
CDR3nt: TGTGCCAGCAGCGACCCCCGGGGGGCCTACGAGCAGTACTTC
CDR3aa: CASSDPRGAYEQYF

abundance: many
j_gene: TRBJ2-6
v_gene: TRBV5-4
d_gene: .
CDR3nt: TGTGCCAGCAGCTTGGTGCCGCGCGGGAAGGTCTCTGGGGCCAACGTCCTGACTTTC
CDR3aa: CASSLVPRGKVSGANVLTF

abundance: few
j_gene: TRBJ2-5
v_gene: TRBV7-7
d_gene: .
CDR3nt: TGTGCCAGCAGCTTATCGGCTCTAGAGACCCAGTACTTC
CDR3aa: CASSLSALETQYF

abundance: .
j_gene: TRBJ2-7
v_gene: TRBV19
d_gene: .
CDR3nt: TGTGCCAGTAGTCCCCGCGTAAAAGGGTACTACGAGCAGTACTTC
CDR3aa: CASSPRVKGYYEQYF

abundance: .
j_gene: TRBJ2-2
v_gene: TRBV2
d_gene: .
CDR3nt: TGTGCCAGCAGTGAATCCCGGGGAAACACCGGGGAGCTGTTTTTT
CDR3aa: CASSESRGNTGELFF

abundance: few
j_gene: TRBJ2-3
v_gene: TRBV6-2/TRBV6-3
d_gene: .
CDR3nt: TGTGCCAGCAGTCCCCGAAAGCGGAACACAGATACGCAGTATTTT
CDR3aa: CASSPRKRNTDTQYF

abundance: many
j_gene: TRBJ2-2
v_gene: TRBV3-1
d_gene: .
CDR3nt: TGTGCCAGCAGCCAAGTTCTAGCCAACACCGGGGAGCTGTTTTTT
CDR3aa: CASSQVLANTGELFF

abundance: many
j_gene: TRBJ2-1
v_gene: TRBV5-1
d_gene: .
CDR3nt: TGCGCCAGCAGCCCCGAGTACAATGAGCAGTTCTTC
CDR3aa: CASSPEYNEQFF

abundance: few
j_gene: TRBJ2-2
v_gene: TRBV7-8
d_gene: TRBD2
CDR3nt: TGTGCCAGCAGCAAACTAGCGGGAGGGCCTGGCGGGGAGCTGTTTTTT
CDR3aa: CASSKLAGGPGGELFF

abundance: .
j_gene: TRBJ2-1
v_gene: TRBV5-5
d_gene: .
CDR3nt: TGTGCCAGCAGCCTCGGGGGTGACGGGGATGAGCAGTTCTTC
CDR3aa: CASSLGGDGDEQFF

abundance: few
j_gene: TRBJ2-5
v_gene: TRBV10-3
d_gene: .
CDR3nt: TGTGCCATCAGTGAGGTCGGGGCAAGGGAAGAGACCCAGTACTTC
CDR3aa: CAISEVGAREETQYF

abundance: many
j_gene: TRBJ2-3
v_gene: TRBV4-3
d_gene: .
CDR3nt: TGCGCCAGCAGCAAAATTTCTAGCACAGATACGCAGTATTTT
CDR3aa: CASSKISSTDTQYF

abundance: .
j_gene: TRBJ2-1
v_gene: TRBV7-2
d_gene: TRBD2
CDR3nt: TGTGCCAGCAGCTTATTCTCTAGCGGGATAAATGAGCAGTTCTTC
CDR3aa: CASSLFSSGINEQFF

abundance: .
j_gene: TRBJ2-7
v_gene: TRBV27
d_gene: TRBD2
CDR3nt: TGTGCCAGCAGTATAGTAGCGGGAGCACGGAGGTACGAGCAGTACTTC
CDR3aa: CASSIVAGARRYEQYF

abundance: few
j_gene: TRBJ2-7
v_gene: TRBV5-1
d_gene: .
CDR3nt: TGCGCCAGCAGCCCCGGGCCTACAGGGTACGAGCAGTACTTC
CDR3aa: CASSPGPTGYEQYF

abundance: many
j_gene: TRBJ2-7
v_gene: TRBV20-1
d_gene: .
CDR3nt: TGCAGTGCTGGCCCCGGGACCCTCTACGAGCAGTACTTC
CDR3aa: CSAGPGTLYEQYF